Below, 28 T cell receptor beta chains from the same sample are listed, as sequenced in a study of identical twins. TCRdb reprocessed the 5' RACE reads via MiXCR and lists one record per CDR3 protein. The data hold around 280,000 distinct CDR3 sequences, with approximately 8% observed a single time. Another study also made use of these data, one on yellow fever vaccine responses in identical twins.

The sample taken for sequencing was memory (CD45RO+) T cells sorted from blood. Every receptor here comes from a woman aged 18-29 years in good health.

This clonotype has at least ten counts. The rearrangement joins TRBV5-1 to TRBJ1-4; D perhaps matches TRBD1 (5 bases). V lost 1 base and J lost 4, with 14 bases in between. The CDR3 is 16 residues long. In germline, CDR1 is SGHRS, CDR2 YFSETQ. CDR3 sequence reads: CASSLSREGSNEKLFF. The CDR3 DNA follows: TGCGCCAGCAGCTTGTCCCGAGAGGGGAGTAATGAAAAACTGTTTTTT.

At least ten counts were recorded for this clonotype. V and J are TRBV3-1 and TRBJ2-1; 11 bases agree with TRBD2. J lost 7 bases, V lost 4 bases, and 9 bases had no gene match. This CDR3 spans 16 amino acids. Looked up from germline, CDR1 is LGHDT and CDR2 is YNNKEL (reference sequence). The CDR3 bases are TGTGCCAGCAGCCCATTAGCGGGAGGGCCGATTAATGAGCAGTTCTTC. Encoded protein: CASSPLAGGPINEQFF.

This clonotype has just a few counts. V and J are TRBV12-3 or TRBV12-4 and TRBJ2-2; D is ambiguous. The CDR3 sequence is 11 residues long. Trimming left V 8 bases short and J 4 bases short, with 5 bases between. As DNA, the CDR3 is TGTGCCAGCGCCTCCACCGGGGAGCTGTTTTTT. This codes for CASASTGELFF.

V gene TRBV20-1 combines with J gene TRBJ2-7, with D perhaps TRBD2 (5 bases). Germline CDR1 and CDR2: DFQATT and SNEGSKA (reference sequence). The CDR3 covers 14 residues. Trimming cost V 5 bases and J 1 base, with 15 bases left between them. The CDR3: CSASAWTGSYEQYF. Here the CDR3 DNA reads TGCAGTGCTTCCGCCTGGACGGGATCCTACGAGCAGTACTTC.

This clonotype was seen more than once but under ten times. The J gene is TRBJ1-1, the V gene TRBV7-8; D is undetermined. Germline-derived CDR1 and CDR2 are SGHVS and FQNEAQ. With 0 bases removed from V and 4 bases from J, the gap between germline ends came to 9 bases. The CDR3 covers 14 residues. Here the CDR3 reads CASSLALGATEAFF. The CDR3 region has the DNA TGTGCCAGCAGCTTAGCCCTGGGAGCCACTGAAGCTTTCTTT.

This clonotype showed up just a few times. V is TRBV29-1 and J is TRBJ2-5; D might be TRBD1 or TRBD2, each matching 6 bases. Germline CDR1 is SQVTM and CDR2 is ANQGSEA. This CDR3 is built from 15 residues. V dropped 7 bases and J dropped 2 bases, with 20 bases sitting between them. CDR3 sequence (DNA): TGCAGCGCCCAAGGTGGAGGGGGAGATCAAGAGACCCAGTACTTC. It translates to CSAQGGGGDQETQYF.

This clonotype has just a few counts. The chain uses TRBV28 and TRBJ2-5; TRBD2 aligns across 8 bases. CDR1 is MDHEN, CDR2 SYDVKM, per germline. V shed 5 bases and J 3 bases; nucleotides not matched to a gene: 8. The CDR3 length is 15 residues. The CDR3 bases are TGTGCCAGCAGTCGGGGGGGGCCTTTGAAAGAGACCCAGTACTTC. This gives the protein CASSRGGPLKETQYF.

Only a few counts were recorded for this clonotype. The chain has TRBV4-1 and TRBJ1-6; D unclear. V dropped 3 bases and J dropped 7 bases, with 13 bases sitting between them. This CDR3 has 15 amino acids. The germline V gene has CDR1 MGHRA and CDR2 YSYEKL. CDR3 protein: CASSQRLGFNSPLHF. In DNA, the CDR3 is TGCGCCAGCAGCCAGCGGTTAGGTTTCAATTCACCCCTCCACTTT.

This chain joins TRBV6-4 and TRBJ1-1; 9 positions agree with TRBD1. The CDR3 has 17 residues. Germline CDR1 MRHNA, CDR2 SNTAGT. V shed 4 bases and J 1 base; nucleotides not matched to a gene: 10. The DNA of the CDR3 is TGTGCCAGCAGTGCTCCCGACAGGGGGATAGGGAACACTGAAGCTTTCTTT. It is translated as CASSAPDRGIGNTEAFF.

This clonotype has only a few counts. The chain is built from TRBV11-2 and TRBJ2-7, with TRBD2 matching 12 bases. The CDR3 extends over 16 amino acids. V gave up 7 bases and J gave up 7 bases; unmatched junction bases: 14. Per the germline V gene, CDR1 is SGHAT and CDR2 is FQNNGV. CDR3 loop: CASIYEGTSGLREQYF. Here the CDR3 DNA reads TGTGCCAGCATCTACGAAGGGACTAGCGGGCTCAGGGAGCAGTACTTC. Combining the CDR3 with reference TRBV11-2 and TRBJ2-7 gives the whole variable domain EAGVAQSPRYKIIEKRQSVAFWCNPISGHATLYWYQQILGQGPKLLIQFQNNGVVDDSQLPKDRFSAERLKGVDSTLKIQPAKLEDSAVYLCASIYEGTSGLREQYFGPGTRLTVT.

This clonotype came up a few times. The chain employs TRBV20-1 and TRBJ2-2; no definite D call. Trimming shortened V by 0 bases and J by 0 bases, and 14 bases separated the two germline ends. Per germline, CDR1 DFQATT and CDR2 SNEGSKA (reference sequence). This CDR3 comprises 17 residues. In DNA form, the CDR3 reads TGCAGTGCTAGAGATCGGAATAGGGCCTCGAACACCGGGGAGCTGTTTTTT. It yields the protein CSARDRNRASNTGELFF.

V usage is TRBV7-6 and J usage is TRBJ2-3, with TRBD1 matching 8 bases. The CDR3 loop spans 15 amino acids. In germline, CDR1 is SGHVS, CDR2 FNYEAQ. The junction had 4 bases not matched to a gene; V was cut back by 4 bases and J by 1 base. The CDR3 coding sequence is TGTGCCAGCAGCTCGACAGGGGACCGCACAGATACGCAGTATTTT. Amino acid sequence: CASSSTGDRTDTQYF.

There are many counts of this clonotype. The CDR3 DNA follows: TGTGCCAGCAGCTTAGTTCTGGACAGCTCCTACAATGAGCAGTTCTTC. It translates to CASSLVLDSSYNEQFF. The chain couples TRBV7-9 to TRBJ2-1, with a possible D match to TRBD1 (6 bases). V was shortened by 1 base and J by 0 bases, with 10 bases between the two germline ends. This CDR3 has 16 amino acids. CDR1 and CDR2 from the germline V gene are SEHNR and FQNEAQ (reference sequence). The full variable domain, its missing parts supplied by reference TRBV7-9 and TRBJ2-1, is DTGVSQNPRHKITKRGQNVTFRCDPISEHNRLYWYRQTLGQGPEFLTYFQNEAQLEKSRLLSDRFSAERPKGSFSTLEIQRTEQGDSAMYLCASSLVLDSSYNEQFFGPGTRLTVL.

This clonotype occurred a few times. This may arise from a read error, as a much more abundant clone is one base away. This rearrangement joins TRBV12-3 or TRBV12-4 to TRBJ2-1; D is perhaps TRBD1 (6 bases). There are 15 residues in the CDR3. V dropped 9 bases and J dropped 0 bases, with 15 bases sitting between them. CDR3 region: CARSLQGYSYNEQFF. CDR3 nucleotide sequence: TGTGCCAGAAGTCTACAGGGCTACTCCTACAATGAGCAGTTCTTC.

There are a few counts of this clonotype. The chain recombines TRBV25-1 with TRBJ1-4, with 7 bases that match TRBD1. The CDR3 length is 16 residues. Germline V gene sequence: CDR1 MGHDK, CDR2 SYGVNS. Trimming removed 6 bases from V and 2 bases from J; junction bases left unmatched: 9. CDR3: CASSRQGGGTNEKLFF. The CDR3 nucleotides are TGTGCCAGCAGCAGACAGGGCGGGGGGACTAATGAAAAACTGTTTTTT.

This clonotype was found many times. This chain connects TRBV29-1 to TRBJ2-1, with 12 bases fitting TRBD2. The CDR3 runs to 14 residues. Germline CDR1 is SQVTM and CDR2 is ANQGSEA. Losses at the gene ends were 1 base for V and 15 bases for J; bases not matched to a gene: 10. Written as DNA, the CDR3 is TGCAGCGTTGAAGGTAGTCTAGCGGGGGGGCCTCGGTTCTTC. Its protein is CSVEGSLAGGPRFF.

The chain links TRBV5-4 to TRBJ1-2, with D maybe TRBD1 (6 bases). The CDR3 runs 15 residues. The V end was cut by 4 bases, the J end by 8 bases, with 21 bases between. Looked up from germline, CDR1 is SGHNT and CDR2 is YYREEE (reference sequence). CDR3 in DNA: TGTGCCAGCAGCCCCCCCCTACAGGGCACGGGGGGCTACACCTTC. This codes for CASSPPLQGTGGYTF. The full variable domain, in which reference TRBV5-4 and TRBJ1-2 provide the parts outside the CDR3, is ETGVTQSPTHLIKTRGQQVTLRCSSQSGHNTVSWYQQALGQGPQFIFQYYREEENGRGNFPPRFSGLQFPNYSSELNVNALELDDSALYLCASSPPLQGTGGYTFGSGTRLTVV.

This clonotype has a handful of counts. The chain uses TRBV29-1 and TRBJ2-2, with 11 bases that match TRBD1. This CDR3 comprises 16 residues. CDR1 and CDR2 (germline): SQVTM, ANQGSEA. Unmatched junction bases numbered 11, after V lost 7 bases and J lost 4 bases. The CDR3 nucleotides read TGCAGCGCGCTCCGGGACAGGGGGACGGGCACCGGGGAGCTGTTTTTT. It codes for CSALRDRGTGTGELFF.

This clonotype came up a few times. The DNA of the CDR3 is TGTGCCAGCAGTAGGGGTGACGCGAACACCGGGGAGCTGTTTTTT. Encoded protein: CASSRGDANTGELFF. J is TRBJ2-2 and V is TRBV28, with TRBD1 as a possible D gene (5 bases). Germline V gene sequence: CDR1 MDHEN, CDR2 SYDVKM. V lost 5 bases and J 0 bases, leaving 10 bases between the germline ends. This CDR3 contains 15 residues.

Remarks on this clonotype: A read error is possible here, since a much larger clone lies one base away. J is TRBJ2-3 and V is TRBV3-1; TRBD2 matches at 11 bases. Trimming removed 7 bases from V and 2 bases from J; junction bases left unmatched: 5. The CDR3 runs to 15 residues. Per the germline V gene, CDR1 is LGHDT and CDR2 is YNNKEL (reference sequence). The CDR3: CASTQGLAVTDTQYF. The CDR3 DNA is TGTGCCAGCACCCAGGGACTAGCGGTCACAGATACGCAGTATTTT.

Many counts were recorded for this clonotype. V usage is TRBV4-1 and J usage is TRBJ2-6; D gene uncertain. The germline gives CDR1 MGHRA, CDR2 YSYEKL. The V end was cut by 1 base, the J end by 1 base, with 14 bases between. This CDR3 spans 18 amino acids. The CDR3 region is CASSQAPPGQSGANVLTF. DNA of the CDR3: TGCGCCAGCAGCCAAGCCCCCCCCGGTCAGTCTGGGGCCAACGTCCTGACTTTC.

This clonotype was observed a few times. V gene TRBV10-3 combines with J gene TRBJ2-2; possible D gene TRBD2, 5 bases. Trimming pared 0 bases from V and 7 bases from J, leaving 12 bases between. The germline gives CDR1 ENHRY, CDR2 SYGVKD. This CDR3 spans 15 amino acids. The CDR3: CAISESYATIGELFF. The CDR3 nucleotides read TGTGCCATCAGTGAGTCCTACGCGACTATCGGGGAGCTGTTTTTT.

The sample holds many counts of this clonotype. The rearrangement joins TRBV7-6 to TRBJ2-1, with TRBD2 matching over 9 bases. The length of the CDR3 is 17 residues. Per germline, CDR1 SGHVS and CDR2 FNYEAQ. After removal of 5 bases from V and 4 bases from J, the junction contained 12 bases not matched to a gene. In DNA, the CDR3 is TGTGCCAGCAGCAGAGGACCTCTAGCGGGGAGATACAATGAGCAGTTCTTC. This codes for CASSRGPLAGRYNEQFF.

This chain links TRBV10-3 with TRBJ1-4; D is unclear. Germline CDR1 and CDR2: ENHRY and SYGVKD. CDR3 length equals 14 residues. The V gene lost 4 bases and the J gene lost 0 bases, with 6 bases spanning the gap. The CDR3, as DNA: TGTGCCATCAGTGCTGGATCAACTAATGAAAAACTGTTTTTT. It codes for CAISAGSTNEKLFF.

The chain has TRBV15 and TRBJ2-3, with D possibly being TRBD1 (6 bases). Germline CDR1 is LNHNV and CDR2 is YYDKDF (reference sequence). V dropped 9 bases and J dropped 5 bases, with 21 bases sitting between them. There are 15 residues in the CDR3. The CDR3 loop reads CATGALGAGQDTQYF. In nucleotides, the CDR3 is TGTGCCACGGGGGCCTTGGGCGCAGGCCAAGATACGCAGTATTTT.

This clonotype came up a few times. This chain's CDR3 is CASSESLDGFYEQYF. For the CDR3, the DNA is TGTGCCAGCAGTGAATCTTTGGACGGATTCTACGAGCAGTACTTC. This sequence joins TRBV6-1 and TRBJ2-7; D is ambiguous. This CDR3 comprises 15 residues. Germline CDR1 and CDR2: MNHNS and SASEGT. Trimming stripped 2 bases from V and 3 bases from J, with 14 bases between.

The chain links TRBV24-1 to TRBJ2-3; the D is unclear. Germline lookup yields CDR1 KGHDR and CDR2 SFDVKD. V lost 4 bases to trimming and J lost 3 bases, with 13 bases between them. CDR3 length: 15 amino acids. The DNA of the CDR3 is TGTGCCACCAGTGACACTCTCAAGATGACAGATACGCAGTATTTT. It specifies CATSDTLKMTDTQYF.

This clonotype was counted a few times. This chain joins TRBV20-1 and TRBJ1-5; a possible D gene is TRBD1 (6 bases). CDR3 length: 15 residues. Trimming took off 0 bases at V and 4 bases at J, with 13 bases between the two ends. CDR1 is DFQATT and CDR2 is SNEGSKA in the germline V gene (reference sequence). The CDR3 DNA reads TGCAGTGCTAGAGATCCCCTACAGGGTAATCAGCCCCAGCATTTT. Its protein product is CSARDPLQGNQPQHF.